These T cell receptor beta chains were read from a single sample in a study of Ad26.COV2.S vaccination and SARS-CoV-2 variants. Assay: immunoSEQ multiplex PCR; the TCRdb copy retains only in-frame clones and omits some. The top ten hold about 1.5% of the sample, which has hundreds of thousands of clones, more than 70% seen once. The sequencing here drew on peripheral blood, taken in a trial of Ad26.COV2.S vaccine versus placebo. Source of these receptors: a person between 18 and 59 years old who received the Ad26.COV2.S COVID-19 vaccine or a placebo. The CDR3 runs from the conserved cysteine through the conserved F or W. The order of the fields is V gene, D gene, clone size, J gene, CDR3 DNA, CDR3 protein. A D gene is named only where the DNA matches it firmly. Only some rows state a clone size, as once, few, many or a class for expanded clones.

v_gene: TRBV7-9
d_gene: TRBD1
abundance: NA
j_gene: TRBJ2-7
CDR3nt: TGTGCCAGCAGCTTAGTCAGTGGGACAGGGGTGGTCGACGAGCAGTACTTC
CDR3aa: CASSLVSGTGVVDEQYF

v_gene: TRBV6-5
d_gene: NA
abundance: NA
j_gene: TRBJ1-1
CDR3nt: TGTGCCAGCAGTTACTCCCCGGGTCGGGGCACTGAAGCTTTCTTT
CDR3aa: CASSYSPGRGTEAFF

v_gene: TRBV5-4
d_gene: NA
abundance: NA
j_gene: TRBJ2-2
CDR3nt: TGTGCCAGCAGCTTGGGGCACACGAACACCGGGGAGCTGTTTTTT
CDR3aa: CASSLGHTNTGELFF

v_gene: TRBV30
d_gene: NA
abundance: NA
j_gene: TRBJ1-1
CDR3nt: TGTGCCGGAGGGATAGGGCTGAACACTGAAGCTTTCTTT
CDR3aa: CAGGIGLNTEAFF

v_gene: TRBV12-3/TRBV12-4
d_gene: NA
abundance: NA
j_gene: TRBJ1-1
CDR3nt: TGTGCCAGCAGTTTGCAGGGCGTAACTGAAGCTTTCTTT
CDR3aa: CASSLQGVTEAFF

v_gene: TRBV19
d_gene: NA
abundance: NA
j_gene: TRBJ2-2
CDR3nt: TGTGCCAGTAGTATCGGGCCGGGAATGAACACCGGGGAGCTGTTTTTT
CDR3aa: CASSIGPGMNTGELFF

v_gene: TRBV10-3
d_gene: NA
abundance: NA
j_gene: TRBJ1-5
CDR3nt: TGTGCCATCAGTGAGTCGTTGGGAGGTAATCAGCCCCAGCATTTT
CDR3aa: CAISESLGGNQPQHF

v_gene: TRBV12-3/TRBV12-4
d_gene: NA
abundance: NA
j_gene: TRBJ1-5
CDR3nt: TGTGCCAGCAGTTGGGGGGGTCAGCCCCAGCATTTT
CDR3aa: CASSWGGQPQHF

v_gene: TRBV5-1
d_gene: TRBD1
abundance: NA
j_gene: TRBJ2-5
CDR3nt: TGCGCCAGCAGCTCATTGACAGGGTCTGAGACCCAGTACTTC
CDR3aa: CASSSLTGSETQYF

v_gene: TRBV10-2
d_gene: NA
abundance: NA
j_gene: TRBJ2-5
CDR3nt: TGCGCCAGCAGTGAGTCTTGGGAGACCCAGTACTTC
CDR3aa: CASSESWETQYF

v_gene: TRBV11-3
d_gene: NA
abundance: NA
j_gene: TRBJ2-2
CDR3nt: TGTGCCAGCAGCTTAGAGGGGATAGGCACCGGGGAGCTGTTTTTT
CDR3aa: CASSLEGIGTGELFF

v_gene: TRBV27
d_gene: NA
abundance: NA
j_gene: TRBJ2-2
CDR3nt: TGTGCCAGCAGTTGGACAGCGAACACCGGGGAGCTGTTTTTT
CDR3aa: CASSWTANTGELFF

v_gene: TRBV6-5
d_gene: NA
abundance: NA
j_gene: TRBJ1-1
CDR3nt: TGTGCCAGCAGCTTAGACAGGAACACTGAAGCTTTCTTT
CDR3aa: CASSLDRNTEAFF

v_gene: TRBV7-8
d_gene: TRBD1
abundance: once
j_gene: TRBJ1-4
CDR3nt: TGTGCCAGCAGCTTAGCGGGGGGACAGGGAGGCTATGCAACTAATGAAAAACTGTTTTTT
CDR3aa: CASSLAGGQGGYATNEKLFF

v_gene: TRBV23-1
d_gene: TRBD1
abundance: NA
j_gene: TRBJ1-4
CDR3nt: TGCGCCAGCAGTCAATCGATCGGCAGGGGGGATGAAAAACTGTTTTTT
CDR3aa: CASSQSIGRGDEKLFF

v_gene: TRBV7-2
d_gene: TRBD2
abundance: once
j_gene: TRBJ2-3
CDR3nt: TGTGCCAGCAGCTTAGGGGAGGGGAATACGCAGTATTTT
CDR3aa: CASSLGEGNTQYF

v_gene: TRBV27
d_gene: NA
abundance: NA
j_gene: TRBJ2-1
CDR3nt: TGTGCCAGCGCCTCCGGGACACCTTACAATGAGCAGTTCTTC
CDR3aa: CASASGTPYNEQFF

v_gene: TRBV7-2
d_gene: NA
abundance: NA
j_gene: TRBJ1-1
CDR3nt: TGTGCCAGCAGTCCCAGTACAGGGATGAACACTGAAGCTTTCTTT
CDR3aa: CASSPSTGMNTEAFF

v_gene: TRBV4-2
d_gene: NA
abundance: many
j_gene: TRBJ1-2
CDR3nt: TGTGCCAGCAGCCAAGAGGGACAATGGAGCTATGGCTACACCTTC
CDR3aa: CASSQEGQWSYGYTF

v_gene: TRBV11-3
d_gene: NA
abundance: few
j_gene: TRBJ2-7
CDR3nt: TGTGCCAGCAGCCCCTCGGGGGCGGTTCCTCTCCACGAGCAGTACTTC
CDR3aa: CASSPSGAVPLHEQYF

v_gene: TRBV30
d_gene: NA
abundance: NA
j_gene: TRBJ2-1
CDR3nt: TGTGCCTGGTGCCTAGGAGGGACCTACAATGAGCAGTTCTTC
CDR3aa: CAWCLGGTYNEQFF

v_gene: TRBV27
d_gene: TRBD1
abundance: NA
j_gene: TRBJ2-7
CDR3nt: TGTGCCAGCAGTTCAGCAGACAGGGAATACGAGCAGTACTTC
CDR3aa: CASSSADREYEQYF

v_gene: TRBV11-2
d_gene: NA
abundance: once
j_gene: TRBJ2-1
CDR3nt: TGTGCCAGCAGCTTCGGATTTAATTGGGACAATGAGCAGTTCTTC
CDR3aa: CASSFGFNWDNEQFF

v_gene: TRBV6-5
d_gene: TRBD1
abundance: NA
j_gene: TRBJ1-2
CDR3nt: TGTGCCAGCAGTTACTTCCAGGGGGCATCTGGCTACACCTTC
CDR3aa: CASSYFQGASGYTF

v_gene: TRBV24-1
d_gene: TRBD1
abundance: NA
j_gene: TRBJ2-5
CDR3nt: TGTGCCACCAGTGATCCCCGGACAGGGTTGGAGACCCAGTACTTC
CDR3aa: CATSDPRTGLETQYF

v_gene: TRBV6-4
d_gene: TRBD1
abundance: NA
j_gene: TRBJ1-2
CDR3nt: TGTGCCAGCAGTGAGCAGGGGGGACCCTATGGCTACACCTTC
CDR3aa: CASSEQGGPYGYTF

v_gene: TRBV6-5
d_gene: NA
abundance: few
j_gene: TRBJ1-1
CDR3nt: TGTGCCAGCAGTTCACAGGGTTACACTGAAGCTTTCTTT
CDR3aa: CASSSQGYTEAFF

v_gene: TRBV19
d_gene: TRBD1
abundance: NA
j_gene: TRBJ1-1
CDR3nt: TGTGCCAGTAGCGAGGACAGGGCCGGGTCTGAAGCTTTCTTT
CDR3aa: CASSEDRAGSEAFF

v_gene: TRBV30
d_gene: NA
abundance: NA
j_gene: TRBJ1-6
CDR3nt: TGTGCCTGGCGCCGGCCTAGCTCCTATAATTCACCCCTCCACTTT
CDR3aa: CAWRRPSSYNSPLHF

v_gene: TRBV5-6
d_gene: TRBD1
abundance: NA
j_gene: TRBJ1-5
CDR3nt: TGTGCCAGCAGCTTCGGGACAGGGTCAGGCAATCAGCCCCAGCATTTT
CDR3aa: CASSFGTGSGNQPQHF

v_gene: TRBV5-8
d_gene: TRBD1
abundance: NA
j_gene: TRBJ1-2
CDR3nt: TGTGCCAGCAGCTTGGAGGGACAGGGGCCTGGCTACACCTTC
CDR3aa: CASSLEGQGPGYTF

v_gene: TRBV25-1
d_gene: NA
abundance: NA
j_gene: TRBJ2-5
CDR3nt: TGTGCCAGCAGTGCATCCAACAGGGCGACGACGGAGACCCAGTACTTC
CDR3aa: CASSASNRATTETQYF

v_gene: TRBV11-2
d_gene: NA
abundance: NA
j_gene: TRBJ2-5
CDR3nt: TGTGCCAGCAGCTTAAATCCGGACAGCCACCAAGAGACCCAGTACTTC
CDR3aa: CASSLNPDSHQETQYF

v_gene: TRBV7-9
d_gene: NA
abundance: NA
j_gene: TRBJ1-1
CDR3nt: TGTGCCAGCAGCCCCCAGGGGACCACTGAAGCTTTCTTT
CDR3aa: CASSPQGTTEAFF

v_gene: TRBV15
d_gene: TRBD1
abundance: NA
j_gene: TRBJ2-7
CDR3nt: TGTGCCACCAGCAGAGACCCAGGGGACAGCAACGAGCAGTACTTC
CDR3aa: CATSRDPGDSNEQYF

v_gene: TRBV29-1
d_gene: TRBD1
abundance: NA
j_gene: TRBJ1-2
CDR3nt: TGCAGCGTTGAAGATCAAGGGGGCTCCTATGGCTACACCTTC
CDR3aa: CSVEDQGGSYGYTF

v_gene: TRBV2
d_gene: NA
abundance: few
j_gene: TRBJ2-2
CDR3nt: TGTGCCAGCAACAAACAGGGAGAGGGCGGGGAGCTGTTTTTT
CDR3aa: CASNKQGEGGELFF

v_gene: TRBV3-1/TRBV3-2
d_gene: NA
abundance: NA
j_gene: TRBJ2-1
CDR3nt: TGTGCCAGCAGCCAAAACCCGTCGGGGGCTCATGAGCAGTTCTTC
CDR3aa: CASSQNPSGAHEQFF

v_gene: TRBV6-1
d_gene: NA
abundance: once
j_gene: TRBJ1-2
CDR3nt: TGTGCCAGCAGTGAAGTGGCGGACTATGGCTACACCTTC
CDR3aa: CASSEVADYGYTF

v_gene: TRBV5-6
d_gene: NA
abundance: NA
j_gene: TRBJ2-5
CDR3nt: TGTGCCAGCAACAGACGGGCCCAAGAGACCCAGTACTTC
CDR3aa: CASNRRAQETQYF

v_gene: TRBV4-3
d_gene: NA
abundance: NA
j_gene: TRBJ2-2
CDR3nt: TGCGCCAGCAGCCAAGACTCGCTAGTCGGCACCGGGGAGCTGTTTTTT
CDR3aa: CASSQDSLVGTGELFF

v_gene: TRBV11-3
d_gene: TRBD1
abundance: once
j_gene: TRBJ2-1
CDR3nt: TGTGCCAGCAGCCCCGACAGGGGGACCTACAATGAGCAGTTCTTC
CDR3aa: CASSPDRGTYNEQFF

v_gene: TRBV28
d_gene: TRBD1
abundance: NA
j_gene: TRBJ2-5
CDR3nt: TGTGCCAGCAGTTCCGGACAGGAGTCCACCCAGGGGACCCAGTACTTC
CDR3aa: CASSSGQESTQGTQYF